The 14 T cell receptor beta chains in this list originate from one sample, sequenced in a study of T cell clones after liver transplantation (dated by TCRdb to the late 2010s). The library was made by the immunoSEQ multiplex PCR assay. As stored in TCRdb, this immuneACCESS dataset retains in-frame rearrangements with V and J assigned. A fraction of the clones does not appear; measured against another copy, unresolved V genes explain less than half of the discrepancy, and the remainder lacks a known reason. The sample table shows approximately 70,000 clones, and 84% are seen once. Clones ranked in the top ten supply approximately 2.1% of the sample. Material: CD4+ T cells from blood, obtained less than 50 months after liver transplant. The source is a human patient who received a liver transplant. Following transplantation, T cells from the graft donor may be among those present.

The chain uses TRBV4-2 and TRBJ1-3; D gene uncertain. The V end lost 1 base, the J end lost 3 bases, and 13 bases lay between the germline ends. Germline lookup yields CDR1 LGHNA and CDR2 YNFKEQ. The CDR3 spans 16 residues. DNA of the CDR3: TGTGCCAGCAGCCAAGGACCGGTCTCTTATGGAAACACCATATATTTT. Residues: CASSQGPVSYGNTIYF.

The CDR3 coding sequence is TGTGCCAGCAGTTCCGGCATACTAGCGGGAGGGAGCACAGATACGCAGTATTTT. It specifies CASSSGILAGGSTDTQYF. The chain couples TRBV28 to TRBJ2-3; 13 bases are a match to TRBD2. V lost 4 bases to trimming and J lost 0 bases; unmatched junction nucleotides: 7. The CDR3 runs to 18 residues. Germline V gene lookup returns CDR1 MDHEN and CDR2 SYDVKM. Drawing the rest from reference TRBV28 and TRBJ2-3, the complete variable domain is DVKVTQSSRYLVKRTGEKVFLECVQDMDHENMFWYRQDPGLGLRLIYFSYDVKMKEKGDIPEGYSVSREKKERFSLILESASTNQTSMYLCASSSGILAGGSTDTQYFGPGTRLTVL.

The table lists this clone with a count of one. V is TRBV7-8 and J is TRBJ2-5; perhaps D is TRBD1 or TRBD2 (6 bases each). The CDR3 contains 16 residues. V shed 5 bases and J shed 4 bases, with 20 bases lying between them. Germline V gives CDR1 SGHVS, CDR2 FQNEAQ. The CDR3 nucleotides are TGTGCCAGCAGCCAAACAGACCGGGGGCGAGGAGAGACCCAGTACTTC. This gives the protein CASSQTDRGRGETQYF. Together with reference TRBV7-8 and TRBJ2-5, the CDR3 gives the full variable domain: GAGVSQSPRYKVAKRGQDVALRCDPISGHVSLFWYQQALGQGPEFLTYFQNEAQLDKSGLPSDRFFAERPEGSVSTLKIQRTQQEDSAVYLCASSQTDRGRGETQYFGPGTRLLVL.

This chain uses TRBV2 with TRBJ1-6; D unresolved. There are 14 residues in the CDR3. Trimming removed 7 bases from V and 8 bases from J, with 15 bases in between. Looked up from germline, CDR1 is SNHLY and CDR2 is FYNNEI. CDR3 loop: CASTVRVKDSPLHF. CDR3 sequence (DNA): TGTGCCAGCACCGTCAGAGTCAAAGATTCACCCCTCCACTTT.

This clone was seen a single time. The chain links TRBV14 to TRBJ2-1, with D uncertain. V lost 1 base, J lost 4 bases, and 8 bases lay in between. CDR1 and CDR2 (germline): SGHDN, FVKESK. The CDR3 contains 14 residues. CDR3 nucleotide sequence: TGTGCCAGCAGCCAAGTAGAGGCTTACAATGAGCAGTTCTTC. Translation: CASSQVEAYNEQFF.

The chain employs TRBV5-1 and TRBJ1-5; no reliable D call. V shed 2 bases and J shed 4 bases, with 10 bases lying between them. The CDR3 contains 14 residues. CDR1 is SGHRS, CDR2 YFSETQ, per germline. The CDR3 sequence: CASSFGPGNQPQHF. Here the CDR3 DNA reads TGCGCCAGCAGCTTCGGTCCGGGGAATCAGCCCCAGCATTTT.

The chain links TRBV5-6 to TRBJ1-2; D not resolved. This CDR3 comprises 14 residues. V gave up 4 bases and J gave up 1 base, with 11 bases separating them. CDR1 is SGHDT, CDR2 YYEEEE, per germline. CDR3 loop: CASSPVGYNYGYTF. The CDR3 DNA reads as TGTGCCAGCAGCCCGGTTGGATATAACTATGGCTACACCTTC.

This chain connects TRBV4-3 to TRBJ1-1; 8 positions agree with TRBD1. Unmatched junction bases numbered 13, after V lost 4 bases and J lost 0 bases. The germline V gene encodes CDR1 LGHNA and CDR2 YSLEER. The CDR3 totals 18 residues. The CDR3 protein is CASSPGPRGPTLNTEAFF. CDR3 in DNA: TGCGCCAGCAGCCCAGGACCCAGGGGGCCAACCCTGAACACTGAAGCTTTCTTT.

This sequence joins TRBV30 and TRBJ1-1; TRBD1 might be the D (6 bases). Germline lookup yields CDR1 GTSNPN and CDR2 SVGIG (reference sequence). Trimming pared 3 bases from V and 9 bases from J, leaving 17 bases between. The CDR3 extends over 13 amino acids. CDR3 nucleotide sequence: TGTGCCTGGAGCTTTAATCAGGACAGCCAAGCTTTCTTT. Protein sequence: CAWSFNQDSQAFF.

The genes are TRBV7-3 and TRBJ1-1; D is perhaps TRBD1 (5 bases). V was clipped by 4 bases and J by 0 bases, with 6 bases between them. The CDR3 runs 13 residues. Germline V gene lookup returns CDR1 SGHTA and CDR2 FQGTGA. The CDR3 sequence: CASSSGLNTEAFF. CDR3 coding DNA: TGTGCCAGCAGCTCGGGACTGAACACTGAAGCTTTCTTT. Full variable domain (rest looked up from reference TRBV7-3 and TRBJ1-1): GAGVSQTPSNKVTEKGKYVELRCDPISGHTALYWYRQSLGQGPEFLIYFQGTGAADDSGLPNDRFFAVRPEGSVSTLKIQRTERGDSAVYLCASSSGLNTEAFFGQGTRLTVV.

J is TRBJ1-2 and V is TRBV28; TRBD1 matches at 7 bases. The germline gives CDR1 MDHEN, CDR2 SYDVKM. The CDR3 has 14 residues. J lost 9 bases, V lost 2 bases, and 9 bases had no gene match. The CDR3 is CASSLEGTAGSYTF. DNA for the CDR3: TGTGCCAGCAGTTTAGAAGGGACAGCCGGGAGCTACACCTTC.

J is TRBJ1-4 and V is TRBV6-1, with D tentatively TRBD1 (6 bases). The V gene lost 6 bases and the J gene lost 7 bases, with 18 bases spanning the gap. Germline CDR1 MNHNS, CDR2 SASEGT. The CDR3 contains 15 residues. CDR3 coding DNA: TGTGCCAGCAGGCGGGGACAATCCCCCTTTGAAAAACTGTTTTTT. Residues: CASRRGQSPFEKLFF.

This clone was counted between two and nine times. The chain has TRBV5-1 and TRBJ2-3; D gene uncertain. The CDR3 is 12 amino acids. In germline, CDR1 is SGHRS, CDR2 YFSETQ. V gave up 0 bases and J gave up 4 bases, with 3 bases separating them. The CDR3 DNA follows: TGCGCCAGCAGCTTGGAGGCAGATACGCAGTATTTT. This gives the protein CASSLEADTQYF.

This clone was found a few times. The CDR3 sequence: CASSQTPHIIMYEQFF. The CDR3 nucleotides read TGTGCCAGCAGCCAAACCCCTCATATCATTATGTATGAGCAGTTCTTC. This chain links TRBV4-2 with TRBJ2-1, with D uncertain. Germline values: CDR1 LGHNA, CDR2 YNFKEQ. V lost 2 bases and J 8 bases, leaving 19 bases between the germline ends. The CDR3 covers 16 residues.